This T cell receptor beta chain was recovered during a study of T cell responses to AZD1222 COVID-19 vaccine. Whole-study results and caveats: At baseline, seropositivity was found in only 6 or 7 AZD1222 recipients. Targeting of unmutated variant regions was reportedly seen in nearly half of spike-specific TCRs. Donors in the cohort were predominantly white British and more often female, and clonal diversity was possibly underestimated.

This CDR3 has 16 amino acids. CDR1 and CDR2 (germline): LGHNA, YSLEER. Between the trimmed V and J ends, which lost 3 bases and 3 bases, there was a span of 18 bases. A single count supports this clone. The target antigen is unknown. Data came from immunoSEQ multiplex PCR; TCRdb stores just in-frame clones and leaves some out. The repertoire holds roughly 120,000 clones, approximately 85% seen once, with about 4% in the top ten. The V and J genes are TRBV4-3 and TRBJ2-7; D is possibly TRBD2 (5 bases). Sequenced here: peripheral blood, sampled on day 0 of MenACWY control vaccination. The TCR originated in an adult in good health. The CDR3 bases are TGCGCCAGCAGCCAGGAGGTACGGGTTCTTGGCTACGAGCAGTACTTC. Encoded protein: CASSQEVRVLGYEQYF.